These T cell receptor beta chains were read from a single sample in a study of cytomegalovirus exposure and HLA in healthy donors. Method: immunoSEQ multiplex PCR; TCRdb's copy keeps in-frame clones and lacks some. The sample gives 130,000 or so clones, about 70% of which show up once; 2.4% is in the top ten. The sequenced sample consisted of PBMCs. All receptors come from a woman between 35 and 50 years old in good health and CMV-seronegative. Each CDR3 is given with its conserved first and last residue. A D gene is named only where the DNA matches it firmly. Clone size is stated in some rows and not others, as once, few, many or a class when expanded.

v_gene,j_gene,d_gene,abundance,CDR3nt,CDR3aa
TRBV5-4,TRBJ1-5,NA,NA,TGTGCCAGCAGCGAGGGCGGCAGCAATCAGCCCCAGCATTTT,CASSEGGSNQPQHF
TRBV9,TRBJ2-1,TRBD2,NA,TGTGCCAGCAGCGTAGCTACTAGCGGGGGGGCTGGGCCCTACAATGAGCAGTTCTTC,CASSVATSGGAGPYNEQFF
TRBV7-2,TRBJ1-1,NA,NA,TGTGCCAGCAGCCCACAGGGCGGCACTGAAGCTTTCTTT,CASSPQGGTEAFF
TRBV27,TRBJ1-5,NA,few,TGTGCCAGCAGTTTAACGGGAGGGAGAGTAAGCAATCAGCCCCAGCATTTT,CASSLTGGRVSNQPQHF
TRBV11-2,TRBJ1-5,TRBD1,NA,TGTGCCAGCAGCTTAACCGGGACAGGTGTCAATCAGCCCCAGCATTTT,CASSLTGTGVNQPQHF
TRBV2,TRBJ2-3,NA,NA,TGTGCCAGCAGCACACTAGATAACACAGATACGCAGTATTTT,CASSTLDNTDTQYF
TRBV19,TRBJ2-7,NA,NA,TGTGCCAGTAGTATGCCCTCCAGGGGCTGGGACGAGCAGTACTTC,CASSMPSRGWDEQYF
TRBV11-2,TRBJ1-3,TRBD1,NA,TGTGCCAGCAGCCCCGGACAGGGCCACTCTGGAAACACCATATATTTT,CASSPGQGHSGNTIYF
TRBV6-5,TRBJ2-5,NA,NA,TGTGCCAGCAGTTACGGGATAGGGGCGGAGACCCAGTACTTC,CASSYGIGAETQYF
TRBV11-2,TRBJ1-1,TRBD1,NA,TGTGCCAGCAGCCCTGGGACAGGGTTCCTCTGGACTGAAGCTTTCTTT,CASSPGTGFLWTEAFF